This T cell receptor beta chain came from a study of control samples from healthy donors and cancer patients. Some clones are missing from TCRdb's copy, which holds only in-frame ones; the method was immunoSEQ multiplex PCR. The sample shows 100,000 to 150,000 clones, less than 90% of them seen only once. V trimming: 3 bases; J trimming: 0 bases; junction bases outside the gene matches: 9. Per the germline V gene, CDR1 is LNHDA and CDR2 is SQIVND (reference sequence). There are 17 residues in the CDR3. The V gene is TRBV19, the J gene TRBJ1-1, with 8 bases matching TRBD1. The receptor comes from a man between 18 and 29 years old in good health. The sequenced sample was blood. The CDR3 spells CASSIQGARRMNTEAFF. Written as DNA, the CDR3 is TGTGCCAGTAGTATCCAGGGGGCAAGGAGAATGAACACTGAAGCTTTCTTT. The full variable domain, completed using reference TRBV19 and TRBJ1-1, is DGGITQSPKYLFRKEGQNVTLSCEQNLNHDAMYWYRQDPGQGLRLIYYSQIVNDFQKGDIAEGYSVSREKKESFPLTVTSAQKNPTAFYLCASSIQGARRMNTEAFFGQGTRLTVV.